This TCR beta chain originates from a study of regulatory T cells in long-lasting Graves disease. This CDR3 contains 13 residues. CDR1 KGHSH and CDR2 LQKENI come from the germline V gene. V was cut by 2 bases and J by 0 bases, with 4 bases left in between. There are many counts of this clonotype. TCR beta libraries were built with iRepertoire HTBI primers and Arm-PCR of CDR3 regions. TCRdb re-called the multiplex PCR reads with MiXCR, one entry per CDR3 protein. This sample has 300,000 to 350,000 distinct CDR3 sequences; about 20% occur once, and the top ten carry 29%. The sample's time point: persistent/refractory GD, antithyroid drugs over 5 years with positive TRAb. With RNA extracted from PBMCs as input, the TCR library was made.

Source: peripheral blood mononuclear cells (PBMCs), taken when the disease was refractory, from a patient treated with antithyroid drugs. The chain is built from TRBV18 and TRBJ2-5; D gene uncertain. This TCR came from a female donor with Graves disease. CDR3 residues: CASSPGNQETQYF. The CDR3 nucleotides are TGTGCCAGCTCACCAGGCAACCAAGAGACCCAGTACTTC.